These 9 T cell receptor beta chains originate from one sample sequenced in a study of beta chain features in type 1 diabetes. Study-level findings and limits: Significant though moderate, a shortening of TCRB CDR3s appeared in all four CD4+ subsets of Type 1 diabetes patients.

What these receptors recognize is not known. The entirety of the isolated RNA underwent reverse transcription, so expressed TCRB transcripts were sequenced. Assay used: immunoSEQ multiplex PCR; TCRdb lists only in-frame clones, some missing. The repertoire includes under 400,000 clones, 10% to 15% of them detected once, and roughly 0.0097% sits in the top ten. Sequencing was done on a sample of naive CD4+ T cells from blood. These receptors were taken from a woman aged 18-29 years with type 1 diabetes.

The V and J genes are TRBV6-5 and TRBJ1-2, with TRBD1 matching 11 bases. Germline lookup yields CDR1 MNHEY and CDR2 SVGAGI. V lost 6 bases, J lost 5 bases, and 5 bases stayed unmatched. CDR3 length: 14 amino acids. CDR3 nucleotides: TGTGCCAGCAGCCCCGGGACAGGGGGATATGGCTACACCTTC. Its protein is CASSPGTGGYGYTF.

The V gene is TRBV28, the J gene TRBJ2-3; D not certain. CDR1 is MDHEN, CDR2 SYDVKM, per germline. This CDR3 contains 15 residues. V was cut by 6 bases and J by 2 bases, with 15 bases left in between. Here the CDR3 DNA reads TGTGCCAGCAGCTCCCTGGGCGTCGTCACAGATACGCAGTATTTT. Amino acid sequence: CASSSLGVVTDTQYF.

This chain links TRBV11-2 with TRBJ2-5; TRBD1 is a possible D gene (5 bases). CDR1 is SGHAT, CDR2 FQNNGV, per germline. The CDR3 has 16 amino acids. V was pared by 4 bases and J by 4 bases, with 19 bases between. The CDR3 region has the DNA TGTGCCAGCAGCTCCCAGAGACAGCGTATGGGAGAGACCCAGTACTTC. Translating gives CASSSQRQRMGETQYF.

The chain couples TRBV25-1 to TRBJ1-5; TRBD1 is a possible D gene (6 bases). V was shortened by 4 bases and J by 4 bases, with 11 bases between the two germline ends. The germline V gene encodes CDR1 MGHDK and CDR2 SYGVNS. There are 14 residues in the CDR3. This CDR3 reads CASSARGFNQPQHF. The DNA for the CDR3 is TGTGCCAGCAGTGCCAGGGGATTTAATCAGCCCCAGCATTTT.

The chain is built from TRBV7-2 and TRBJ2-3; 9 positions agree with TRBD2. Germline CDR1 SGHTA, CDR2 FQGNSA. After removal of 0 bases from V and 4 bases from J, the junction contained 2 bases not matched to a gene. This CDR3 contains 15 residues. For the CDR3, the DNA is TGTGCCAGCAGCTTAGCTAGCGGGAGCGCAGATACGCAGTATTTT. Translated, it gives CASSLASGSADTQYF.

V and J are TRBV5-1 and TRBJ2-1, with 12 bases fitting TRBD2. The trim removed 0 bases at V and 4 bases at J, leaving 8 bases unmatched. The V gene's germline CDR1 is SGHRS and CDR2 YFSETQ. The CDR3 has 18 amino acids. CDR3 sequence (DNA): TGCGCCAGCAGCTTGGGGCTCAGGACTAGCGGGGAATACAATGAGCAGTTCTTC. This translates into CASSLGLRTSGEYNEQFF. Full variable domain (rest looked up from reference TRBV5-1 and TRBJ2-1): KAGVTQTPRYLIKTRGQQVTLSCSPISGHRSVSWYQQTPGQGLQFLFEYFSETQRNKGNFPGRFSGRQFSNSRSEMNVSTLELGDSALYLCASSLGLRTSGEYNEQFFGPGTRLTVL.

The CDR3 sequence is CASSFDRASFETQYF. Here the CDR3 DNA reads TGTGCCAGCAGCTTCGACAGGGCGTCATTTGAGACCCAGTACTTC. This chain joins TRBV7-2 and TRBJ2-5; 7 bases line up with TRBD1. CDR3 length: 15 residues. The germline V gene encodes CDR1 SGHTA and CDR2 FQGNSA. Trimming cost V 3 bases and J 5 bases; bases outside gene matches: 9.

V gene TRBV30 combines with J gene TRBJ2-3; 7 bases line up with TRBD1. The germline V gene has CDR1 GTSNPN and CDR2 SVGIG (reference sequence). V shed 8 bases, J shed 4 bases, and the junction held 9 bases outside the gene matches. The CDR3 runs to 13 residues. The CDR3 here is CAGLTGLADTQYF. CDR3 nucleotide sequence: TGTGCCGGCCTGACAGGGCTGGCAGATACGCAGTATTTT.

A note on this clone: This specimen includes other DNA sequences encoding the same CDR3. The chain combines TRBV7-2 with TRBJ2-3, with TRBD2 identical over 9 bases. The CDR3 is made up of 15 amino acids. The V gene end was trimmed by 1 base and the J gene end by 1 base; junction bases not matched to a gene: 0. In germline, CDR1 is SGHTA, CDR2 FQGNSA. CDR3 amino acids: CASSLVAGGTDTQYF. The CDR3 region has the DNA TGTGCCAGCAGCTTAGTAGCGGGGGGCACAGATACGCAGTATTTT.